The rows below give T cell receptor beta chains drawn from one sample of a study of T cells in Graves' hyperthyroidism and ophthalmopathy. TCRdb re-called the multiplex PCR reads with MiXCR, one entry per CDR3 protein. The data show about 600,000 distinct CDR3 sequences, about 14% seen once. The source material was blood. The receptors come from a woman between 18 and 29 years old with Graves' ophthalmopathy. The CDR3 runs from the conserved cysteine through the conserved F or W. Each record gives: J gene, V gene, D gene, clone size, CDR3 DNA, CDR3 protein. The D gene is left open where the match is weak. Rows may omit the clone size; those that give it use once, few, many or a size class.

TRBJ1-5	TRBV24-1	-	-	TGTGCCACGGATCAGCCCCAGCATTTT	CATDQPQHF
TRBJ2-7	TRBV28	-	many	TGTGCCAGCCGTGCAATTGGGTCCTACGAGCAGTACTTC	CASRAIGSYEQYF
TRBJ2-5	TRBV5-1	-	many	TGCGCCAGCAGCTTGTCGTTAGGGAGACAAGAGACCCAGTACTTC	CASSLSLGRQETQYF
TRBJ2-7	TRBV19	TRBD2	many	TGTGCCAGTGCCACCTCTAGCGGGAGTGCGTACGAGCAGTACTTC	CASATSSGSAYEQYF
TRBJ2-1	TRBV20-1	TRBD2	many	TGCAGCAGGCCCCGCGGGAGTTCCTACAATGAGCAGTTCTTC	CSRPRGSSYNEQFF
TRBJ2-3	TRBV12-3/TRBV12-4	TRBD1	few	TGTGCCAGCAGTTGGACAGGGGGGGGAGATACGCAGTATTTT	CASSWTGGGDTQYF
TRBJ2-3	TRBV24-1	-	-	TGTGCCACCAGTGATTTTGCCACAGATACGCAGTATTTT	CATSDFATDTQYF
TRBJ2-1	TRBV20-1	TRBD2	few	TGCAGTGCTATGGCTAGCGGATACAATGAGCAGTTCTTC	CSAMASGYNEQFF
TRBJ2-7	TRBV2	-	many	TGTGCCACTAATACAGGGTTCGACGAGCAGTACTTC	CATNTGFDEQYF
TRBJ2-3	TRBV6-1	-	many	TGTGCCAGCAGTGAAGCCGACAGGACCACAGATACGCAGTATTTT	CASSEADRTTDTQYF
TRBJ2-4	TRBV7-9	TRBD2	-	TGTGCCAGCAGCTTAAGACTAGCGGGAGGGACTCCACAGTACTTC	CASSLRLAGGTPQYF
TRBJ1-3	TRBV7-9	-	-	TGTGCCAGCAGACCCACAGGGCGCGCTGGAAACACCATATATTTT	CASRPTGRAGNTIYF
TRBJ2-2	TRBV28	TRBD1	many	TGTGCCAGCAGTCCCCAGACCTATGACAGGGGTGGTACCGGGGAGCTGTTTTTT	CASSPQTYDRGGTGELFF
TRBJ2-1	TRBV12-3/TRBV12-4	-	-	TGTGCCAGCAGTTTAGGGTATGGAGTGACCTTCTTC	CASSLGYGVTFF
TRBJ2-5	TRBV30	TRBD2	many	TGTGCCTGGAGTGTCGGGGGGCAAGAGACCCAGTACTTC	CAWSVGGQETQYF
TRBJ2-2	TRBV9	-	-	TGTGCCAGCACGGTGACGAGCACCGGGGAGCTGTTTTTT	CASTVTSTGELFF
TRBJ2-3	TRBV19	-	-	TGTGCCAGTAGTATCCTAAGGAGCGTCACAGATACGCAGTATTTT	CASSILRSVTDTQYF
TRBJ1-1	TRBV7-8	-	-	TGTGCCAGCAGCCCGGGGACGGAGAGCACTGAAGCTTTCTTT	CASSPGTESTEAFF
TRBJ2-1	TRBV18	-	few	TGTGCCAGCTCACCACCTGGCCCTGGGCGGGGGCAGTTCTTC	CASSPPGPGRGQFF
TRBJ2-3	TRBV7-9	TRBD2	-	TGTGCCAGCAGCCCCGCGACTAGCGCCAGCACAGATACGCAGTATTTT	CASSPATSASTDTQYF
TRBJ2-4	TRBV28	-	many	TGTGCCAGCAGTTTTTCAGTAGGGACCAAAAACATTCAGTACTTC	CASSFSVGTKNIQYF